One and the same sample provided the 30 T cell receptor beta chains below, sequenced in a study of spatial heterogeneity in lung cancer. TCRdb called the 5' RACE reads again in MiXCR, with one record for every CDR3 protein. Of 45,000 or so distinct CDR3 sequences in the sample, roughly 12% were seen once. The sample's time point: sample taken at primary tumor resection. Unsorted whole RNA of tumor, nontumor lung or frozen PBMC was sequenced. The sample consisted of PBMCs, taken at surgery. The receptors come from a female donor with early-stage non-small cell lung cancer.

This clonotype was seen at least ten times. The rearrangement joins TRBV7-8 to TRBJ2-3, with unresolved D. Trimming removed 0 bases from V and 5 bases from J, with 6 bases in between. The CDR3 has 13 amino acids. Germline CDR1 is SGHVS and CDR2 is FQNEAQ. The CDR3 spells CASSLALVDTQYF. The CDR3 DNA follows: TGTGCCAGCAGCTTAGCGCTGGTAGATACGCAGTATTTT.

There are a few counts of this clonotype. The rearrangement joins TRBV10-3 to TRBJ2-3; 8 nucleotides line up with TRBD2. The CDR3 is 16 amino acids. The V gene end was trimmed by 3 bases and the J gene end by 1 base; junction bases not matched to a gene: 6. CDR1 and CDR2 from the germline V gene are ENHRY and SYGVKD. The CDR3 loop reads CAISDSTGGRTDTQYF. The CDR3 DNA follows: TGTGCCATCAGTGACTCGACGGGGGGGCGCACAGATACGCAGTATTTT.

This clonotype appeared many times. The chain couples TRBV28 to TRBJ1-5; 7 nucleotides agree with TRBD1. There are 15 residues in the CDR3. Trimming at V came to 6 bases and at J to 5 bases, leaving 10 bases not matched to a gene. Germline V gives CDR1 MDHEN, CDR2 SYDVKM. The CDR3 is CASRPTGVVHQPQHF. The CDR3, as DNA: TGTGCCAGCAGACCCACAGGGGTGGTTCATCAGCCCCAGCATTTT.

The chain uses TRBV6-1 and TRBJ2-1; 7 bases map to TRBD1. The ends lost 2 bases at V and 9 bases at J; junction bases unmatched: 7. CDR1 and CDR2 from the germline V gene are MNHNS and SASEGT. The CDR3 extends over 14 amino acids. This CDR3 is CASSENRGRSEQFF. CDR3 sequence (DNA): TGTGCCAGCAGTGAAAATAGGGGGCGAAGTGAGCAGTTCTTC.

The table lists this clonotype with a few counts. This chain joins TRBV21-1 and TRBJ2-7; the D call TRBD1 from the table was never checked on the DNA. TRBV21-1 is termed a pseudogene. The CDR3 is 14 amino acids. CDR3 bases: TGTGCCAGGTGTATCCCCCCACAGGGCCACGAGCAGTACTTC. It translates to CARCIPPQGHEQYF.

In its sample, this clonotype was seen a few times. As DNA, the CDR3 is TGTGCCAGCAGCCGTGGACTAGCGGGGAGCCAAGAGACCCAGTACTTC. The encoded protein is CASSRGLAGSQETQYF. This chain uses TRBV5-4 with TRBJ2-5; 12 bases match TRBD2. The CDR3 totals 16 residues. Germline V gene data show CDR1 as SGHNT and CDR2 as YYREEE (reference sequence). Trimming at V came to 4 bases and at J to 1 base, leaving 5 bases not matched to a gene.

The CDR3 here is CASRGLAGGGTDTQYF. In DNA, the CDR3 is TGTGCCAGCAGGGGGCTAGCGGGGGGCGGCACAGATACGCAGTATTTT. This rearrangement joins TRBV6-4 to TRBJ2-3; TRBD2 matches 11 bases. V trimming: 6 bases; J trimming: 1 base; junction bases outside the gene matches: 6. CDR1 MRHNA and CDR2 SNTAGT come from the germline V gene. There are 16 residues in the CDR3.

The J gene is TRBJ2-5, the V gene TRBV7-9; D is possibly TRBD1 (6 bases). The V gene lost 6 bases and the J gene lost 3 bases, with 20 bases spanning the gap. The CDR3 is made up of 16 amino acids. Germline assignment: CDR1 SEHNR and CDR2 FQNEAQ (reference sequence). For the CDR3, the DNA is TGTGCCAGCAGACGTCTCACAGGAAGGACAGAAGAGACCCAGTACTTC. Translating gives CASRRLTGRTEETQYF.

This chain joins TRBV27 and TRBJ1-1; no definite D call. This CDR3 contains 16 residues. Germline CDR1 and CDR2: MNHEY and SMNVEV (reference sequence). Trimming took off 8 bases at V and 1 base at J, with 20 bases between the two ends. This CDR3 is CASRSVPRIGNTEAFF. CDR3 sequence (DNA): TGTGCCAGCCGGTCGGTGCCCAGGATCGGGAACACTGAAGCTTTCTTT.

The CDR3 coding sequence is TGTGCCAGCAGCCCGTCTCCGGGCAATGAGCAGTTCTTC. This gives the protein CASSPSPGNEQFF. V usage is TRBV7-2 and J usage is TRBJ2-1; no clear D gene. V lost 5 bases to trimming and J lost 6 bases, with 11 bases between them. Per germline, CDR1 SGHTA and CDR2 FQGNSA. The CDR3 length is 13 residues.

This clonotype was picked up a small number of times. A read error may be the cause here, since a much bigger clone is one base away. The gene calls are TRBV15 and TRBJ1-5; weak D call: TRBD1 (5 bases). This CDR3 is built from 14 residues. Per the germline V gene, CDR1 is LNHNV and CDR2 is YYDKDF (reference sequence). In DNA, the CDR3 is TGTGCCACCAGCAGAGAGTGGGAGGGGCAGCCCCAGAATTTT. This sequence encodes CATSREWEGQPQNF.

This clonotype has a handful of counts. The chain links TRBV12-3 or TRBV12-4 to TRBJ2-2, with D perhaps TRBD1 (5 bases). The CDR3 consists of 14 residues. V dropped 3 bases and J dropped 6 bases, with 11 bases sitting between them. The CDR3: CASSLYRFAGELFF. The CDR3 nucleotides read TGTGCCAGCAGTTTGTACAGGTTCGCCGGGGAGCTGTTTTTT.

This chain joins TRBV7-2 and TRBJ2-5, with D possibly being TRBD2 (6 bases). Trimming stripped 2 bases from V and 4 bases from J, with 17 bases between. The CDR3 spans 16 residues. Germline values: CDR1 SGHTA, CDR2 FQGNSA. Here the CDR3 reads CASSLYGGSERETQYF. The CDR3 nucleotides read TGTGCCAGCAGCTTATATGGGGGGTCGGAAAGAGAGACCCAGTACTTC.

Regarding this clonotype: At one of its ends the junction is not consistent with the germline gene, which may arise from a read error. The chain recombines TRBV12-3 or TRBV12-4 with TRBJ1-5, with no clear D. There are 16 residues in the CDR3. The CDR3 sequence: CASSPPRAGSNQPQNF. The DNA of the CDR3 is TGTGCCAGCAGTCCCCCTCGCGCGGGTAGTAATCAGCCCCAGAATTTT.

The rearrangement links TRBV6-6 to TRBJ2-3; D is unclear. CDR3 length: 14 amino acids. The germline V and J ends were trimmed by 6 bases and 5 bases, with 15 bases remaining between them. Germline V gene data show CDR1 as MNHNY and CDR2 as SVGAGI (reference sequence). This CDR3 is CASRSGSAVDTQYF. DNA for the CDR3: TGTGCCAGCAGATCTGGGTCCGCGGTAGATACGCAGTATTTT.

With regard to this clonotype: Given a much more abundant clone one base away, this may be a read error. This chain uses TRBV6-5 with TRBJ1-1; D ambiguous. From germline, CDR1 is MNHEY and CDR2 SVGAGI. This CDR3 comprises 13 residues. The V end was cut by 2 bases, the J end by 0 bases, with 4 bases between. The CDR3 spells CASSYGMNTEAFF. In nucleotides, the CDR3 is TGTGCCAGCAGTTACGGGATGAACACTGAAGCTTTCTTT.

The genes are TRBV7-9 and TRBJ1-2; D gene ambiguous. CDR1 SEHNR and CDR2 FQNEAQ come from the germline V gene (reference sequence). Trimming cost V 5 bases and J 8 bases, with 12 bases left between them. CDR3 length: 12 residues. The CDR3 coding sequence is TGTGCCAGCAGCGGCACTGCGGACGGCTACACCTTC. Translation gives CASSGTADGYTF.

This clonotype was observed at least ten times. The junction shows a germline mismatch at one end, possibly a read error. This chain's CDR3 is CASSQGTGRSQPQHF. As DNA, the CDR3 is TGTGCCAGCAGTCAAGGGACAGGCCGGAGTCAGCCCCAGCATTTT. V and J are TRBV3-1 and TRBJ1-5, with TRBD1 matching over 8 bases. The CDR3 length is 15 residues. Germline V gene sequence: CDR1 LGHDT, CDR2 YNNKEL (reference sequence).

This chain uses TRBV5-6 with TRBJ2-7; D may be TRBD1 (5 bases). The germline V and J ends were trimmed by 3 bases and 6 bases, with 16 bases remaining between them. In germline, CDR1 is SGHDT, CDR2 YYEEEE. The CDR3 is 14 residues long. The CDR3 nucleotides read TGTGCCAGCAGCTCCGACAGCCATGGTCGCGAGCAGTACTTC. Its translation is CASSSDSHGREQYF.

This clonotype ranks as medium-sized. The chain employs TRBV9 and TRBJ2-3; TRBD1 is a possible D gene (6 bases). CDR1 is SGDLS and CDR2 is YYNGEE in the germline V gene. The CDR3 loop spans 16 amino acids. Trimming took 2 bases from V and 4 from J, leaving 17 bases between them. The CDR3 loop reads CASSVEVGRGSDTQYF. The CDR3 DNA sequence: TGTGCCAGCAGCGTTGAGGTGGGCAGGGGATCAGATACGCAGTATTTT.

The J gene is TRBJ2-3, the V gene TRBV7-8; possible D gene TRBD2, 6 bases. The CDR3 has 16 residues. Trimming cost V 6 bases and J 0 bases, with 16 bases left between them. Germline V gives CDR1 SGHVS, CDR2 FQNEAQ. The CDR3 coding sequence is TGTGCCAGCAGACCCTTCCCGGGAGCTAGCACAGATACGCAGTATTTT. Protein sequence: CASRPFPGASTDTQYF.

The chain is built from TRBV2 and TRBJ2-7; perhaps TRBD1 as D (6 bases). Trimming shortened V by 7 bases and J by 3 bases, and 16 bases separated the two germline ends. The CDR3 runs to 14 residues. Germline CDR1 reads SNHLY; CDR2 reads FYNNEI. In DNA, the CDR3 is TGTGCCAGCACTGACCCGGACAGTTACTACGAGCAGTACTTC. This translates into CASTDPDSYYEQYF.

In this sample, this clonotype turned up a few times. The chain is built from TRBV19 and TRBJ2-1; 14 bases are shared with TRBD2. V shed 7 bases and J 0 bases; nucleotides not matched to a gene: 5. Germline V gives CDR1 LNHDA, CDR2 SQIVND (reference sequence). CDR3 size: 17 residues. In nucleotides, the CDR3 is TGTGCCAGTATAGGGACTAGCGGGGGTAGCTCCTACAATGAGCAGTTCTTC. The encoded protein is CASIGTSGGSSYNEQFF.

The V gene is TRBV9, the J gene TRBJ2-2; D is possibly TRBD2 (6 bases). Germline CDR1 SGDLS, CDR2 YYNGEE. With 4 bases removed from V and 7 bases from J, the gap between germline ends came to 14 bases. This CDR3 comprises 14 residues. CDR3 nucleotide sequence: TGTGCCAGCAGCCTAACTGGGGGGATCGGGGAGCTGTTTTTT. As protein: CASSLTGGIGELFF.

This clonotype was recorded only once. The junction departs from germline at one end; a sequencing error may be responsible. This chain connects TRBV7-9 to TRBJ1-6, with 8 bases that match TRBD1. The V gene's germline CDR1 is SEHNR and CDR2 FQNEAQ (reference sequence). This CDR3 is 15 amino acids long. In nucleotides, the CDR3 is TGTGCCAGCAGCTTGAGCCAGGGGGCCGATTCACCCCTCAACTTT. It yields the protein CASSLSQGADSPLNF.

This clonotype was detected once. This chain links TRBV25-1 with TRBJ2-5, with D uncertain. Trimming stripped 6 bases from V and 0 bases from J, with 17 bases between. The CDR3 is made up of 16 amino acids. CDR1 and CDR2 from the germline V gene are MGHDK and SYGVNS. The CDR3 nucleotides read TGTGCCAGCAGCCCCCGGGCAAGTACGTACCAAGAGACCCAGTACTTC. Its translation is CASSPRASTYQETQYF. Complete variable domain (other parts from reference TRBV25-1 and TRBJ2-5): EADIYQTPRYLVIGTGKKITLECSQTMGHDKMYWYQQDPGMELHLIHYSYGVNSTEKGDLSSESTVSRIRTEHFPLTLESARPSHTSQYLCASSPRASTYQETQYFGPGTRLLVL.

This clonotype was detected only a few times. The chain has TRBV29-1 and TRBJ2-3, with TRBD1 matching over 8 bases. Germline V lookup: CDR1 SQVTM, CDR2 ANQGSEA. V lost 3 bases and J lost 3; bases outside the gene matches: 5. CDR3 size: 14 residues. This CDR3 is CSVDQGARTDTQYF. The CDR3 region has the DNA TGCAGCGTTGATCAGGGGGCGCGGACAGATACGCAGTATTTT.

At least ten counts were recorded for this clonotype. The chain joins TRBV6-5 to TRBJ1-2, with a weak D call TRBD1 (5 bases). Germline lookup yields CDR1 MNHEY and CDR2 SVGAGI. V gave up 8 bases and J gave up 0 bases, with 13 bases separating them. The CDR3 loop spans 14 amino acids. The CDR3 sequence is CASRGGEANYGYTF. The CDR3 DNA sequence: TGTGCCAGCCGCGGGGGGGAAGCTAACTATGGCTACACCTTC.

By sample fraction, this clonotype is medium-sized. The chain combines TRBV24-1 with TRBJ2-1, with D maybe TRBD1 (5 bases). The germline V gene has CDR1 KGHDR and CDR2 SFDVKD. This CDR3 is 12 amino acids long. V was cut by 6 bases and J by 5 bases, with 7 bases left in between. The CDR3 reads CATSLGDNEQFF. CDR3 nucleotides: TGTGCCACCAGTTTAGGGGACAATGAGCAGTTCTTC.

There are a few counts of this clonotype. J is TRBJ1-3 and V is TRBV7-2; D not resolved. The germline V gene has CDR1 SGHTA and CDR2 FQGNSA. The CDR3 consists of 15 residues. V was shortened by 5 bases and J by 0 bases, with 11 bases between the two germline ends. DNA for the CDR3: TGTGCCAGCAGCGCAGGAAGTCTCTCTGGAAACACCATATATTTT. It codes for CASSAGSLSGNTIYF.